This T cell receptor beta chain originates from a study of blood T cell repertoires in COVID-19. Study in general: T cells, B-cell-depleted T cells, or PBMCs provided the cDNA or gDNA that served as material.

Original processing notes: The assay estimated nucleated cells by amplifying reference gene primers. The repertoire was sequenced with immunoSEQ multiplex PCR; TCRdb's copy has only in-frame clones and lacks some. That table furnishes V, J and clone size, whereas the DNA furnished D and trimming. This table holds a few hundred thousand clones, 87% found once. J gave up 5 bases and V 0 bases, and 4 bases lay outside the gene matches. This CDR3 is built from 16 residues. The germline CDR1 and CDR2 sequences are GTSNPN and SVGIG (reference sequence). Cohorts were based on clinical histories the participants reported.

Sequencing input: PBMCs or T cells enriched from blood (not recorded which). V gene TRBV30 combines with J gene TRBJ2-3; 14 positions match TRBD2. The receptor comes from a woman in her 50s who had recovered from COVID-19. The CDR3 sequence is CAWSVGLAGGEDTQYF. The CDR3 DNA follows: TGTGCCTGGAGTGTAGGACTAGCGGGGGGAGAAGATACGCAGTATTTT.